A selection of T cell receptor beta chains follows, all from one sample in a study of shared clonotypes between healthy human individuals. Assay used: immunoSEQ multiplex PCR; TCRdb lists only in-frame clones, some missing. Of some 2.4 million clones listed, over 85% were seen once; the top ten hold around 0.37%. The sample consisted of naive CD4+ T cells from PBMCs. These receptors were collected from a man aged 18 to 29 in good health. Some clones in this sample may be carry-over from other donors' samples. Each CDR3 is given with its conserved first and last residue. D genes are given only for firm matches. Only part of the rows carry a size: once, few, many, or a class if the clone is expanded.

>TRBV2|-|15|TRBJ1-5|TRBD1
CASSPGGNSNQPQHF
TGTGCCAGCAGTCCAGGGGGTAATAGCAATCAGCCCCAGCATTTT
>TRBV9|-|16|TRBJ2-7|-
CASSVLPPISSYEQYF
TGTGCCAGCAGCGTTTTGCCCCCTATTAGTTCCTACGAGCAGTACTTC
>TRBV5-1|-|16|TRBJ2-3|-
CASSLEVVGSTDTQYF
TGCGCCAGCAGCTTGGAGGTGGTCGGGAGCACAGATACGCAGTATTTT
>TRBV18|-|16|TRBJ1-5|TRBD1
CASSPPGDRSNQPQHF
TGTGCCAGCTCACCACCGGGGGACAGAAGCAATCAGCCCCAGCATTTT
>TRBV6-6|-|13|TRBJ2-3|-
CASREGGTDTQYF
TGTGCCAGCAGAGAAGGCGGAACAGATACGCAGTATTTT
>TRBV6-1|-|17|TRBJ2-4|-
CASSGRIGAQGKNIQYF
TGTGCCAGCAGTGGGCGAATTGGTGCACAGGGCAAAAACATTCAGTACTTC
>TRBV28|-|15|TRBJ1-4|-
CASSSLDSSGEKLFF
TGTGCCAGCAGTTCCCTGGACTCGAGCGGTGAAAAACTGTTTTTT
>TRBV27|-|16|TRBJ2-5|-
CASSLGPEVGWETQYF
TGTGCCAGCAGTTTAGGTCCCGAGGTAGGGTGGGAGACCCAGTACTTC
>TRBV29-1|-|16|TRBJ2-1|TRBD2
CSVDGQREWEVNEQFF
TGCAGCGTTGACGGGCAGCGGGAGTGGGAAGTCAATGAGCAGTTCTTC
>TRBV28|-|15|TRBJ2-6|-
CASRPRHSGANVLTF
TGTGCCAGCAGACCCCGACATTCTGGGGCCAACGTCCTGACTTTC
>TRBV20-1|-|11|TRBJ1-2|-
CSARGAYGYTF
TGCAGTGCTAGAGGGGCCTATGGCTACACCTTC
>TRBV15|-|15|TRBJ2-1|-
CATNKDGLGNNEQFF
TGTGCCACCAACAAAGACGGACTGGGGAACAATGAGCAGTTCTTC
>TRBV7-3|-|16|TRBJ2-1|TRBD2
CASSRVGWGGYNEQFF
TGTGCCAGCAGCCGGGTCGGATGGGGGGGTTACAATGAGCAGTTCTTC
>TRBV7-9|-|15|TRBJ2-2|-
CASRQGGYYAGELFF
TGTGCCAGCAGGCAGGGGGGTTATTATGCCGGGGAGCTGTTTTTT
>TRBV9|-|17|TRBJ1-5|TRBD1
CASSVGPGTGSNQPQHF
TGTGCCAGCAGCGTAGGCCCTGGGACAGGGAGCAATCAGCCCCAGCATTTT
>TRBV7-8|-|17|TRBJ2-5|TRBD2
CASSFRLAGGGGETQYF
TGTGCCAGCAGCTTTCGACTAGCGGGAGGCGGTGGAGAGACCCAGTACTTC
>TRBV28|-|15|TRBJ2-6|-
CASARPSSGANVLTF
TGTGCCAGCGCGAGGCCCAGCTCTGGGGCCAACGTCCTGACTTTC
>TRBV4-1|-|14|TRBJ1-3|-
CASSSQGLEDTIYF
TGCGCCAGCAGCTCACAGGGTCTGGAAGACACCATATATTTT
>TRBV7-3|-|15|TRBJ1-4|-
CASLNSRTINEKLFF
TGTGCCAGCTTAAATTCCCGAACCATTAATGAAAAACTGTTTTTT
>TRBV5-4|-|16|TRBJ2-7|-
CASSLADGGRTYEQYF
TGTGCCAGCAGCTTGGCCGACGGGGGACGAACCTACGAGCAGTACTTC
>TRBV28|-|14|TRBJ2-7|TRBD1
CASSTPGGRNEQYF
TGTGCCAGCAGTACGCCAGGGGGACGTAACGAGCAGTACTTC
>TRBV19|-|15|TRBJ1-5|TRBD1
CASSNDRGGNQPQHF
TGTGCCAGTAGTAACGACAGGGGCGGGAATCAGCCCCAGCATTTT
>TRBV13|once|13|TRBJ2-3|-
CASSLRGTDTQYF
TGTGCCAGCAGCCTTCGGGGGACAGATACGCAGTATTTT
>TRBV6-4|-|13|TRBJ1-2|-
CASSRDRVNGYTF
TGTGCCAGCAGCAGAGACAGAGTAAATGGCTACACCTTC
>TRBV5-6|-|15|TRBJ2-5|-
CASSLSGVFGETQYF
TGTGCCAGCAGCTTATCAGGAGTGTTCGGAGAGACCCAGTACTTC
>TRBV28|-|14|TRBJ1-4|-
CASSFKRDNEKLFF
TGTGCCAGCAGTTTTAAGAGGGACAATGAAAAACTGTTTTTT
>TRBV27|once|14|TRBJ2-1|-
CASSGRGSYNEQFF
TGTGCCAGCAGCGGAAGGGGCTCCTACAATGAGCAGTTCTTC
>TRBV6-1|few|14|TRBJ1-5|-
CASSAQRGNQPQHF
TGTGCCAGCAGTGCGCAGAGGGGCAATCAGCCCCAGCATTTT
>TRBV5-4|-|15|TRBJ2-7|TRBD2
CASSSATSGRAEQYF
TGTGCCAGCAGCTCTGCGACTAGCGGGAGGGCCGAGCAGTACTTC
>TRBV27|-|16|TRBJ2-1|TRBD1
CASSSTWTGRYNEQFF
TGTGCCAGCAGTTCCACCTGGACAGGGCGCTACAATGAGCAGTTCTTC
>TRBV6-5|-|15|TRBJ1-2|-
CASSSPDFRSGGYTF
TGTGCCAGCAGTTCCCCGGATTTTAGGAGCGGTGGCTACACCTTC
>TRBV7-2|-|13|TRBJ1-2|-
CASSPGEYYGYTF
TGTGCCAGCAGCCCCGGGGAGTACTATGGCTACACCTTC
>TRBV5-1|few|17|TRBJ1-1|TRBD1
CASSYGPGQGMNTEAFF
TGCGCCAGCAGCTACGGACCGGGACAGGGGATGAACACTGAAGCTTTCTTT
>TRBV28|-|13|TRBJ1-1|-
CASSLASGTEAFF
TGTGCCAGCAGTTTAGCCTCTGGCACTGAAGCTTTCTTT
>TRBV27|-|14|TRBJ2-2|-
CASKGVRNTGELFF
TGTGCCAGCAAAGGGGTCAGGAACACCGGGGAGCTGTTTTTT
>TRBV25-1|-|15|TRBJ1-1|-
CASSDPTGGNTEAFF
TGTGCCAGCAGTGACCCTACGGGGGGGAACACTGAAGCTTTCTTT
>TRBV6-1|-|14|TRBJ2-2|-
CASRIAGNTGELFF
TGTGCCAGCCGGATCGCGGGAAACACCGGGGAGCTGTTTTTT
>TRBV30|-|12|TRBJ2-5|-
CAWRQTEKTQYF
TGTGCCTGGCGACAGACCGAAAAGACCCAGTACTTC
>TRBV25-1|-|16|TRBJ2-5|TRBD2
CASSEGGLAGGETQYF
TGTGCCAGCAGTGAGGGGGGACTAGCGGGTGGAGAGACCCAGTACTTC